The 30 T cell receptor beta chains listed next were all sequenced from one sample in a study of post-analysis software for immune sequencing data. Whole-study findings and limits: Compared with controls, patients had more of about five TRBV segments, including TRBV5-6, TRBV5-1 and TRBV20-1.

cDNA libraries for TCR beta contained unique molecular identifiers. TCRdb analysed the PCR reads with MiXCR anew, one entry per CDR3 protein. The repertoire has 450,000 to 650,000 distinct CDR3 sequences, 44% of them found once; the top ten carry approximately 1.7%. These receptors have no known antigen. Specimen: blood. The receptors were gathered from a girl under 18 with multiple sclerosis.

This clonotype was observed a handful of times. The V call is TRBV10-3, the J call TRBJ2-3, with 9 bases matching TRBD2. Trimming at V came to 2 bases and at J to 2 bases, leaving 5 bases not matched to a gene. This CDR3 has 16 amino acids. Germline CDR1 and CDR2: ENHRY and SYGVKD. CDR3 protein: CAISEPLAGLTDTQYF. The CDR3 nucleotides read TGTGCCATCAGTGAGCCCCTAGCGGGACTCACAGATACGCAGTATTTT.

This clonotype was seen once. The chain joins TRBV6-6 to TRBJ2-3; D is possibly TRBD1 or TRBD2 (5 bases each). Between the trimmed V and J ends, which lost 7 bases and 5 bases, there was a span of 13 bases. The CDR3 consists of 13 residues. Germline V CDR1 and CDR2: MNHNY, SVGAGI (reference sequence). CDR3 amino acids: CASNHGGGDTQYF. The CDR3 nucleotides are TGTGCCAGCAATCATGGTGGGGGAGATACGCAGTATTTT.

This clonotype showed up just a few times. The chain carries TRBV12-3 or TRBV12-4 and TRBJ1-5, with TRBD1 matching 11 bases. CDR3 length: 16 amino acids. V gave up 5 bases and J gave up 7 bases; unmatched junction bases: 10. The CDR3 region has the DNA TGTGCCAGCAGTCCGGAGGACAGGGGGCTTGAGCAGCCCCAGCATTTT. Amino acids: CASSPEDRGLEQPQHF.

This chain uses TRBV3-1 with TRBJ2-3; no firm D call. Germline loops: CDR1 LGHDT, CDR2 YNNKEL (reference sequence). Trimming cost V 0 bases and J 5 bases, with 12 bases left between them. This CDR3 is 15 amino acids long. The CDR3 nucleotides are TGTGCCAGCAGCCAAGAAGCGCGTTGGGGAGATACGCAGTATTTT. Translating gives CASSQEARWGDTQYF.

V is TRBV5-6 and J is TRBJ2-1; 9 nucleotides agree with TRBD2. This CDR3 contains 16 residues. Germline CDR1 is SGHDT and CDR2 is YYEEEE. The ends lost 0 bases at V and 7 bases at J; junction bases unmatched: 8. The CDR3: CASSLVLLAGRNEQFF. The CDR3 DNA follows: TGTGCCAGCAGCTTGGTCTTGCTAGCGGGACGGAATGAGCAGTTCTTC. Based on the CDR3 plus reference TRBV5-6 and TRBJ2-1, the full variable domain is DAGVTQSPTHLIKTRGQQVTLRCSPKSGHDTVSWYQQALGQGPQFIFQYYEEEERQRGNFPDRFSGHQFPNYSSELNVNALLLGDSALYLCASSLVLLAGRNEQFFGPGTRLTVL.

The gene calls are TRBV12-3 or TRBV12-4 and TRBJ2-1, with D hard to call. Trimming removed 3 bases at V and 15 bases at J, with 12 bases between. The CDR3 spans 11 residues. The DNA of the CDR3 is TGTGCCAGCAGTTTCTCTGGAGCTCGGTTCTTC. This gives the protein CASSFSGARFF.

The chain carries TRBV5-6 and TRBJ2-1, with TRBD2 matching 14 bases. The V and J ends lost 0 bases and 8 bases, in that order; junction bases with no gene match: 10. CDR1 is SGHDT and CDR2 is YYEEEE in the germline V gene. This CDR3 contains 18 residues. In DNA form, the CDR3 reads TGTGCCAGCAGCTTGGGGGGCTCCGGGACTAGCGGGAGCGATGAGCAGTTCTTC. Its translation: CASSLGGSGTSGSDEQFF.

The rearrangement joins TRBV10-2 to TRBJ2-7; no definite D call. The germline V and J ends were trimmed by 3 bases and 3 bases, with 6 bases remaining between them. This CDR3 region has 12 residues. CDR1 is WSHSY and CDR2 is SAAADI in the germline V gene. CDR3 sequence: CASSDRHYEQYF. The CDR3 DNA sequence: TGCGCCAGCAGTGATCGGCACTACGAGCAGTACTTC.

This clonotype was counted between two and nine times. The V gene is TRBV7-9, the J gene TRBJ2-3; D might be TRBD1 (6 bases). The CDR3 extends over 16 amino acids. Germline V gene lookup returns CDR1 SEHNR and CDR2 FQNEAQ (reference sequence). V shed 4 bases and J shed 4 bases, with 18 bases lying between them. CDR3 protein: CASSSRGGERADTQYF. The CDR3 nucleotides read TGTGCCAGCAGCTCCCGAGGGGGAGAGAGGGCAGATACGCAGTATTTT. Complete variable domain (other parts from reference TRBV7-9 and TRBJ2-3): DTGVSQNPRHKITKRGQNVTFRCDPISEHNRLYWYRQTLGQGPEFLTYFQNEAQLEKSRLLSDRFSAERPKGSFSTLEIQRTEQGDSAMYLCASSSRGGERADTQYFGPGTRLTVL.

In DNA form, the CDR3 reads TGCGCCAGCAGCCTGCACAGGTCCACAGATACGCAGTATTTT. Translation gives CASSLHRSTDTQYF. This chain joins TRBV4-1 and TRBJ2-3, with a weak D call TRBD1 (5 bases). Germline CDR1 and CDR2: MGHRA and YSYEKL. The CDR3 is 14 residues long. Trimming took 4 bases from V and 2 from J, leaving 10 bases between them.

The chain recombines TRBV12-3 or TRBV12-4 with TRBJ2-1; 11 bases match TRBD2. J lost 6 bases, V lost 7 bases, and 8 bases had no gene match. CDR3 length: 15 amino acids. The CDR3 coding sequence is TGTGCCAGCACCGCTGTAGCGGGGGGGACCAATGAGCAGTTCTTC. Its translation is CASTAVAGGTNEQFF.

This clonotype occurred a few times. This chain uses TRBV20-1 with TRBJ2-5; D call uncertain. The DNA matches TRBJ2-7 better at its end, which makes the J call doubtful. Germline V CDR1 and CDR2: DFQATT, SNEGSKA (reference sequence). CDR3 length: 12 residues. The CDR3 DNA sequence: TGCAGTGGACGAGCGCTACCCTACGAGCAGTACTTC. This codes for CSGRALPYEQYF.

This chain connects TRBV7-9 to TRBJ1-2, with unresolved D. V was pared by 5 bases and J by 8 bases, with 24 bases between. The CDR3 loop spans 16 amino acids. Germline-derived CDR1 and CDR2 are SEHNR and FQNEAQ (reference sequence). In DNA, the CDR3 is TGTGCCAGCAGCCTAATAGGAGGCGAAGTATCGAGAGGCTACACCTTC. This translates into CASSLIGGEVSRGYTF.

The chain employs TRBV10-3 and TRBJ1-1, with a weak D call TRBD1 (5 bases). Germline values: CDR1 ENHRY, CDR2 SYGVKD. CDR3 length: 12 amino acids. The V end lost 6 bases, the J end lost 7 bases, and 12 bases lay between the germline ends. CDR3 residues: CAISETEFEAFF. Written as DNA, the CDR3 is TGTGCCATCAGCGAGACAGAGTTTGAAGCTTTCTTT.

The chain uses TRBV20-1 and TRBJ2-5; 9 bases are a match to TRBD2. This CDR3 spans 16 amino acids. The ends lost 0 bases at V and 9 bases at J; junction bases unmatched: 14. The germline CDR1 and CDR2 sequences are DFQATT and SNEGSKA (reference sequence). The CDR3 coding sequence is TGCAGTGCTAGAGATTCCCGCGGGGGGGCCTTGGAGTCCCAGTACTTC. It translates to CSARDSRGGALESQYF.

V usage is TRBV3-1 and J usage is TRBJ2-5; D call uncertain. The germline gives CDR1 LGHDT, CDR2 YNNKEL (reference sequence). V was pared by 1 base and J by 4 bases, with 4 bases between. The CDR3 consists of 12 residues. CDR3 amino acids: CASSQGAETQYF. The CDR3 DNA follows: TGTGCCAGCAGCCAAGGAGCAGAGACCCAGTACTTC.

This clonotype has just a few counts. This chain links TRBV5-1 with TRBJ1-5; D possibly corresponds to TRBD1 (6 bases). Germline V gene lookup returns CDR1 SGHRS and CDR2 YFSETQ. This CDR3 spans 17 amino acids. V gave up 9 bases and J gave up 0 bases, with 22 bases separating them. The CDR3 coding sequence is TGCGCCACCCCGACAGGCCGGTTCGATTATAGCAATCAGCCCCAGCATTTT. This translates into CATPTGRFDYSNQPQHF.

This clonotype has more than one count but fewer than ten. The rearrangement links TRBV7-2 to TRBJ2-4, with D perhaps TRBD2 (5 bases). This CDR3 contains 17 residues. Germline lookup yields CDR1 SGHTA and CDR2 FQGNSA. V lost 5 bases, J lost 1 base, and 18 bases lay in between. In DNA, the CDR3 is TGTGCCAGCAGCCTTCCCCGAGAGGGTTTCGCCAAAAACATTCAGTACTTC. This encodes CASSLPREGFAKNIQYF.

V and J are TRBV4-1 and TRBJ2-4, with a weak D call TRBD2 (6 bases). The ends were cut back, 2 bases at V and 0 bases at J, with 17 bases in the middle. Looked up from germline, CDR1 is MGHRA and CDR2 is YSYEKL. The CDR3 spans 18 residues. Here the CDR3 reads CASSQWSTGEVAKNIQYF. CDR3 coding DNA: TGCGCCAGCAGCCAATGGTCTACGGGAGAGGTAGCCAAAAACATTCAGTACTTC.

The CDR3 sequence: CAWSLSGSNEQFF. CDR3 coding DNA: TGTGCCTGGAGTTTAAGCGGGAGTAATGAGCAGTTCTTC. This chain connects TRBV30 to TRBJ2-1, with 8 bases aligning to TRBD2. This CDR3 is built from 13 residues. The germline CDR1 and CDR2 sequences are GTSNPN and SVGIG (reference sequence). V lost 2 bases, J lost 7 bases, and 4 bases stayed unmatched.

This clonotype occurred once. The genes are TRBV12-3 or TRBV12-4 and TRBJ2-1; D may be TRBD2 (6 bases). The CDR3 runs 13 residues. V lost 5 bases, J lost 9 bases, and 14 bases lay in between. The CDR3 sequence is CASSLSSVREQFF. The CDR3, as DNA: TGTGCCAGCAGTCTTTCTAGCGTTCGTGAGCAGTTCTTC.

V is TRBV14 and J is TRBJ2-6, with D tentatively TRBD1 (7 bases). Germline V gene lookup returns CDR1 SGHDN and CDR2 FVKESK. The CDR3 contains 19 residues. Deletions cut 1 base from V and 3 bases from J, with 19 bases between. DNA of the CDR3: TGTGCCAGCAGCCAAGGGTTAGGAGGGGGCGCAAATGGGGCCAACGTCCTGACTTTC. Its protein product is CASSQGLGGGANGANVLTF.

This clonotype has only a few counts. The V gene is TRBV20-1, the J gene TRBJ2-6; TRBD1 is a possible D gene (6 bases). CDR3 size: 15 residues. V shed 1 base and J shed 2 bases, with 9 bases lying between them. Germline lookup yields CDR1 DFQATT and CDR2 SNEGSKA (reference sequence). In DNA, the CDR3 is TGCAGTGCTAGAGTCGCAGGGGCTGGGGCCAACGTCCTGACTTTC. Its translation is CSARVAGAGANVLTF.

This clonotype has more than one count but fewer than ten. The chain has TRBV4-2 and TRBJ1-1; D not resolved. Germline V gives CDR1 LGHNA, CDR2 YNFKEQ. The ends were cut back, 6 bases at V and 3 bases at J, with 17 bases in the middle. The CDR3 covers 15 residues. Here the CDR3 DNA reads TGTGCCAGCAGTTTTTTGAAGGGTGAGGACACTGAAGCTTTCTTT. Its translation is CASSFLKGEDTEAFF.

The chain is built from TRBV5-1 and TRBJ2-3; tentative D call: TRBD1 (5 bases). The germline CDR1 and CDR2 sequences are SGHRS and YFSETQ. The V gene lost 3 bases and the J gene lost 3 bases, with 20 bases spanning the gap. The CDR3 length is 17 residues. Here the CDR3 reads CASSSGHGGVRTDTQYF. The CDR3 DNA reads TGCGCCAGCAGCTCAGGACACGGTGGGGTCCGGACAGATACGCAGTATTTT.

The rearrangement joins TRBV7-2 to TRBJ2-3; a possible D gene is TRBD2 (5 bases). V was cut by 1 base and J by 5 bases, with 10 bases left in between. The CDR3 has 14 residues. Germline loops: CDR1 SGHTA, CDR2 FQGNSA. The CDR3 spells CASSLVRAGDTQYF. The CDR3 nucleotides are TGTGCCAGCAGCTTAGTGCGGGCGGGAGATACGCAGTATTTT. The whole variable domain, filled in from reference TRBV7-2 and TRBJ2-3, reads GAGVSQSPSNKVTEKGKDVELRCDPISGHTALYWYRQSLGQGLEFLIYFQGNSAPDKSGLPSDRFSAERTGGSVSTLTIQRTQQEDSAVYLCASSLVRAGDTQYFGPGTRLTVL.

This clonotype was found once. The chain is built from TRBV5-1 and TRBJ2-4; D gene unclear. The V and J ends lost 3 bases and 13 bases respectively, with 11 bases between them. The germline V gene encodes CDR1 SGHRS and CDR2 YFSETQ. CDR3 length: 11 residues. The CDR3 region is CASSSQGKQYF. As DNA, the CDR3 is TGCGCCAGCAGCTCCCAAGGCAAGCAGTACTTC.

CDR3 residues: CASSRGLDTEAFF. In nucleotides, the CDR3 is TGTGCCAGCAGCCGGGGTTTGGACACTGAAGCTTTCTTT. The V and J genes are TRBV12-3 or TRBV12-4 and TRBJ1-1; D gene ambiguous. Trimming removed 6 bases from V and 3 bases from J, with 11 bases in between. The CDR3 has 13 amino acids.

A few counts support this clonotype. V and J are TRBV29-1 and TRBJ2-1; TRBD2 is a possible D gene (5 bases). This CDR3 contains 13 residues. Germline V CDR1 and CDR2: SQVTM, ANQGSEA. V dropped 6 bases and J dropped 5 bases, with 14 bases sitting between them. The CDR3 sequence: CSVTSPEDNEQFF. The CDR3 DNA reads TGCAGCGTCACTTCACCGGAGGACAATGAGCAGTTCTTC.

The V and J genes are TRBV5-1 and TRBJ2-3; 7 positions match TRBD1. CDR3 length equals 20 residues. The V gene end was trimmed by 3 bases and the J gene end by 4 bases; junction bases not matched to a gene: 23. Germline V gives CDR1 SGHRS, CDR2 YFSETQ. The chain's CDR3 is CASSSQLIRDSNGGPDTQYF. CDR3 DNA sequence: TGCGCCAGCAGCTCGCAGCTCATCCGGGACAGCAATGGGGGACCAGATACGCAGTATTTT. The whole variable domain, remainder taken from reference TRBV5-1 and TRBJ2-3, is KAGVTQTPRYLIKTRGQQVTLSCSPISGHRSVSWYQQTPGQGLQFLFEYFSETQRNKGNFPGRFSGRQFSNSRSEMNVSTLELGDSALYLCASSSQLIRDSNGGPDTQYFGPGTRLTVL.